These 18 T cell receptor beta chains were sequenced from one sample in a study of cytomegalovirus exposure and HLA in healthy donors. PCR employed 60 Vbeta and 13 Jbeta primers. Generated by immunoSEQ multiplex PCR, the TCRdb table keeps only in-frame clones and is missing some. The sample records about 190,000 clones, approximately 87% being singletons. The specimen was PBMCs. The receptors come from a man aged 25-45 years in good health and CMV-seronegative.

The chain combines TRBV4-3 with TRBJ1-4, with D tentatively TRBD1 (6 bases). The CDR3 is 15 amino acids. Germline CDR1 reads LGHNA; CDR2 reads YSLEER. Trimming cost V 1 base and J 7 bases, with 13 bases left between them. DNA for the CDR3: TGCGCCAGCAGCCAAGCAGGGGTTTATAGTGAAAAACTGTTTTTT. As protein: CASSQAGVYSEKLFF.

The CDR3 loop reads CASSLDSSYEQYF. The CDR3 DNA reads TGTGCCAGCAGTTTAGATAGCTCCTACGAGCAGTACTTC. This chain joins TRBV28 and TRBJ2-7; D ambiguous. V lost 2 bases and J lost 0, with 5 bases in between. From germline, CDR1 is MDHEN and CDR2 SYDVKM. CDR3 length equals 13 residues.

The rearrangement joins TRBV6-5 to TRBJ2-7; 8 nucleotides align to TRBD1. The CDR3 is 14 residues long. From germline, CDR1 is MNHEY and CDR2 SVGAGI. After removal of 2 bases from V and 3 bases from J, the junction contained 3 bases not matched to a gene. CDR3 nucleotide sequence: TGTGCCAGCAGTTACCCCGGACAGGGCTACGAGCAGTACTTC. Its translation: CASSYPGQGYEQYF.

This clone was observed a few times. The V and J genes are TRBV18 and TRBJ2-4; 10 bases line up with TRBD1. The CDR3 runs to 16 residues. Trimming took 0 bases from V and 9 from J; bases not matched to a gene: 8. Germline assignment: CDR1 KGHSH and CDR2 LQKENI. Written as DNA, the CDR3 is TGTGCCAGCTCACCACCAACCGGGACAGGGGAGGGCATTCAGTACTTC. It codes for CASSPPTGTGEGIQYF.

This rearrangement joins TRBV11-3 to TRBJ2-1; D not resolved. CDR3 length equals 12 residues. V shed 4 bases and J shed 4 bases, with 5 bases lying between them. Per germline, CDR1 SGHNT and CDR2 YENEEA. CDR3 DNA: TGTGCCAGCAGCTCTGTGTACAATGAGCAGTTCTTC. Its translation is CASSSVYNEQFF.

This clone was found a few times. In DNA, the CDR3 is TGTGCCAGCAGCGGACAGGGGCCCCCCTACGAGCAGTACTTC. Its protein is CASSGQGPPYEQYF. This rearrangement joins TRBV28 to TRBJ2-7, with 9 bases identical to TRBD1. The ends lost 6 bases at V and 2 bases at J; junction bases unmatched: 5. CDR3 length: 14 amino acids. CDR1 MDHEN and CDR2 SYDVKM come from the germline V gene.

CDR3 amino acids: CASSSVPGTGSYEQYF. The CDR3 DNA is TGTGCCAGCAGTTCCGTCCCCGGGACAGGGTCCTACGAGCAGTACTTC. The V gene is TRBV25-1, the J gene TRBJ2-7, with 9 positions matching TRBD1. The J segment lost 1 base and the V segment lost 5 bases, leaving 9 bases of the junction unmatched. There are 16 residues in the CDR3. Germline CDR1 MGHDK, CDR2 SYGVNS.

This chain connects TRBV28 to TRBJ1-6; D not resolved. The germline V gene has CDR1 MDHEN and CDR2 SYDVKM. This CDR3 has 16 residues. Trimming stripped 3 bases from V and 0 bases from J, with 9 bases between. CDR3 coding DNA: TGTGCCAGCAGTTTCGAGCGGTCCTCCTATAATTCACCCCTCCACTTT. It codes for CASSFERSSYNSPLHF.

The rearrangement uses TRBV6-1 and TRBJ1-1; maybe TRBD1 (5 bases). Deletions cut 8 bases from V and 1 base from J, with 14 bases between. Germline V CDR1 and CDR2: MNHNS, SASEGT. CDR3 size: 14 residues. CDR3 DNA sequence: TGTGCCAGCCGGGGGACTGGGGCGAACACTGAAGCTTTCTTT. Its translation is CASRGTGANTEAFF.

Here the CDR3 reads CASSSPTRGGPTQYF. The CDR3 nucleotides are TGTGCCAGCAGCTCCCCAACTAGGGGGGGCCCAACGCAGTATTTT. V usage is TRBV13 and J usage is TRBJ2-3, with a tentative D call TRBD2 (7 bases). The length of the CDR3 is 15 residues. The V and J ends lost 4 bases and 9 bases respectively, with 20 bases between them. Germline assignment: CDR1 PRHDT and CDR2 FYEKMQ (reference sequence). Using reference TRBV13 and TRBJ2-3 for the parts outside the CDR3, the full variable domain is AAGVIQSPRHLIKEKRETATLKCYPIPRHDTVYWYQQGPGQDPQFLISFYEKMQSDKGSIPDRFSAQQFSDYHSELNMSSLELGDSALYFCASSSPTRGGPTQYFGPGTRLTVL.

This clone was detected only once. The genes are TRBV2 and TRBJ1-2, with D uncertain. The CDR3 loop spans 14 amino acids. Germline CDR1 reads SNHLY; CDR2 reads FYNNEI. Between the trimmed V and J ends, which lost 1 base and 4 bases, there was a span of 10 bases. The CDR3 loop is CASSEESGSYGYTF. In DNA, the CDR3 is TGTGCCAGCAGTGAAGAATCGGGGAGCTATGGCTACACCTTC.

This clone is a singleton in its sample. The rearrangement joins TRBV6-1 to TRBJ2-5; a weak D match, TRBD2 (6 bases). The CDR3 length is 13 residues. Germline CDR1 and CDR2: MNHNS and SASEGT. Trimming shortened V by 6 bases and J by 1 base, and 9 bases separated the two germline ends. The CDR3 region is CASRREAQETQYF. The CDR3 nucleotides are TGTGCCAGCAGGCGGGAAGCCCAAGAGACCCAGTACTTC.

The chain is built from TRBV10-2 and TRBJ2-7; tentatively, D is TRBD2 (7 bases). V lost 7 bases and J 6 bases, leaving 16 bases between the germline ends. CDR1 is WSHSY, CDR2 SAAADI, per germline. This CDR3 comprises 13 residues. The CDR3 coding sequence is TGCGCCAGCACCCTGGGGGGGGCCAGCGAGCAGTACTTC. Translation gives CASTLGGASEQYF.

The chain recombines TRBV5-1 with TRBJ2-3; 15 bases are a match to TRBD2. The CDR3 sequence is 16 residues long. With 4 bases clipped from V and 3 bases from J, the junction kept 3 bases outside the gene matches. Germline lookup yields CDR1 SGHRS and CDR2 YFSETQ. The CDR3 loop reads CASSPGTSGGTDTQYF. The CDR3 DNA is TGCGCCAGCAGCCCGGGGACTAGCGGGGGGACAGATACGCAGTATTTT.

As DNA, the CDR3 is TGTGCCAGCAGTGAACCGAACTATGGCTACACCTTC. It specifies CASSEPNYGYTF. This rearrangement joins TRBV25-1 to TRBJ1-2; no clear D gene. The CDR3 contains 12 residues. Between the trimmed V and J ends, which lost 2 bases and 2 bases, there was a span of 3 bases. Germline V CDR1 and CDR2: MGHDK, SYGVNS.

This chain links TRBV14 with TRBJ1-2, with D tentatively TRBD1 (6 bases). In germline, CDR1 is SGHDN, CDR2 FVKESK. This CDR3 contains 13 residues. Deletions cut 4 bases from V and 8 bases from J, with 14 bases between. The CDR3 region is CASSPGTLYGYTF. CDR3 sequence (DNA): TGTGCCAGCAGCCCAGGGACATTGTACGGCTACACCTTC.

The chain has TRBV5-1 and TRBJ2-2, with D possibly being TRBD1 (6 bases). The germline V gene encodes CDR1 SGHRS and CDR2 YFSETQ. The V end lost 7 bases, the J end lost 3 bases, and 16 bases lay between the germline ends. The CDR3 spans 15 residues. This CDR3 is CASGPAGVDTGELFF. CDR3 sequence (DNA): TGCGCCAGCGGCCCAGCAGGGGTAGACACCGGGGAGCTGTTTTTT.

This clone was observed a single time. This chain uses TRBV6-1 with TRBJ2-5; TRBD2 matches 12 bases. The CDR3 consists of 21 residues. The V and J ends lost 0 bases and 4 bases, in that order; junction bases with no gene match: 18. Germline V CDR1 and CDR2: MNHNS, SASEGT. In DNA form, the CDR3 reads TGTGCCAGCAGTGAAGCCTTTCTTCAAAGGCTAGCGGGAGGGGCGAGAGAGACCCAGTACTTC. Translation gives CASSEAFLQRLAGGARETQYF.